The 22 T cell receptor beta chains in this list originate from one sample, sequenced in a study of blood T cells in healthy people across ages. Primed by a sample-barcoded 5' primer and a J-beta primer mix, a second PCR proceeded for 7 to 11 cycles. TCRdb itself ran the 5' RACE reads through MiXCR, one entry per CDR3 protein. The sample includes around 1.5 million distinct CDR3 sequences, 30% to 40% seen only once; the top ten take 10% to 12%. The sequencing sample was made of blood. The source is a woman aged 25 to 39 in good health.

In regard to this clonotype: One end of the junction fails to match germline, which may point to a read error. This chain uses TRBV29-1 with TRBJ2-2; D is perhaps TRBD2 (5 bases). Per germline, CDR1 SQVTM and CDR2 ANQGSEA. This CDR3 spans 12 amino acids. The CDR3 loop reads CGVSGNAGELFF. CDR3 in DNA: TGCGGCGTTTCCGGGAACGCCGGGGAGCTGTTTTTT.

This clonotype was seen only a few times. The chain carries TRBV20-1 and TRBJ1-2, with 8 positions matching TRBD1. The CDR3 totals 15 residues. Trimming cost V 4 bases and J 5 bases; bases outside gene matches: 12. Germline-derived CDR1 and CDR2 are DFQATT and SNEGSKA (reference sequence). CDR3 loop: CSAKGAGGEKYGYTF. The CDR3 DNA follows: TGCAGTGCTAAGGGGGCAGGGGGCGAGAAATATGGCTACACCTTC.

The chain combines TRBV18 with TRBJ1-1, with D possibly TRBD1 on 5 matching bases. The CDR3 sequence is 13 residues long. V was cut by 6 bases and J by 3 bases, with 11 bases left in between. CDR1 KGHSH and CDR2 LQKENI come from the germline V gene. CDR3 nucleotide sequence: TGTGCCAGCTCCCCAGGGAGGGACACTGAAGCTTTCTTT. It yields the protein CASSPGRDTEAFF.

CDR3 sequence (DNA): TGTGCCAGCAGAGATAGGACTCTAGCGGGGGGCCGCACAGATACGCAGTATTTT. This gives the protein CASRDRTLAGGRTDTQYF. J is TRBJ2-3 and V is TRBV6-1; 11 bases are shared with TRBD2. The CDR3 contains 18 residues. With V trimmed by 6 bases and J by 1 base, 12 bases remained unmatched. Germline CDR1 is MNHNS and CDR2 is SASEGT.

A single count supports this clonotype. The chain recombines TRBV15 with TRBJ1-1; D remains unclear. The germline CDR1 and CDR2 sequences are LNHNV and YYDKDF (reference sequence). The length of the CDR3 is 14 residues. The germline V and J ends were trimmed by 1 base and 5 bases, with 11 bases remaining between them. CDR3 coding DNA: TGTGCCACCAGCAGAGGCGTGCGCGGGACTGAAGCTTTCTTT. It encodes CATSRGVRGTEAFF.

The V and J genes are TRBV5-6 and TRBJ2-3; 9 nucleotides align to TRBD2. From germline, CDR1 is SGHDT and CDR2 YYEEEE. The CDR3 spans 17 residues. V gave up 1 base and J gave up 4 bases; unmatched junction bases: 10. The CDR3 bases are TGTGCCAGCAGCTTGCGCGAGATAGCGGGAGACCCAGATACGCAGTATTTT. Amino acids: CASSLREIAGDPDTQYF.

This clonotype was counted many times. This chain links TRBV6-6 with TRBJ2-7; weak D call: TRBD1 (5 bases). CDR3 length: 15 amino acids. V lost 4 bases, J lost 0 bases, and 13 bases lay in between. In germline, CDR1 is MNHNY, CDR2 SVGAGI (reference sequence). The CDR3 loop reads CASSWQGPTSYEQYF. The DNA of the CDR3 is TGTGCCAGCAGTTGGCAGGGTCCTACCTCCTACGAGCAGTACTTC.

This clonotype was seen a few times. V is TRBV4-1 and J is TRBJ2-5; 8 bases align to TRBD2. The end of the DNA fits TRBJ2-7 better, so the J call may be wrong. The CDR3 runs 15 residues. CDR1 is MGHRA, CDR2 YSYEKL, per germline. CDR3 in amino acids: CASSQATGTSYEQYF. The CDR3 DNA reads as TGCGCCAGCAGCCAAGCTACCGGGACTAGCTACGAGCAGTACTTC.

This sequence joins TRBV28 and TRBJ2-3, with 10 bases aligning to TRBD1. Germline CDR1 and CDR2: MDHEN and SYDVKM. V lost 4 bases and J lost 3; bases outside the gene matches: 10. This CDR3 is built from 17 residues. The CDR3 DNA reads TGTGCCAGCAGTTCCGGCCCCGGGACAGGGGAAACAGATACGCAGTATTTT. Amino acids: CASSSGPGTGETDTQYF.

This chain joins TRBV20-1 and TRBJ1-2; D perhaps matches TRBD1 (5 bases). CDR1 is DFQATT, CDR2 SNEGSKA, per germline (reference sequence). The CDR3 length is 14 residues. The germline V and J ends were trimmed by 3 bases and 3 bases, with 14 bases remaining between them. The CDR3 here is CSASGGGADYGYTF. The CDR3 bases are TGCAGTGCTAGTGGAGGAGGGGCTGACTATGGCTACACCTTC.

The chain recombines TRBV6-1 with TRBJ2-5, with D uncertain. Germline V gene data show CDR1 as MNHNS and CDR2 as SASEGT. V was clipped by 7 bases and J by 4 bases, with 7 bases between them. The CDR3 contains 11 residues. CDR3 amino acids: CASTARETQYF. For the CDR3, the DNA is TGTGCCAGCACGGCCCGAGAGACCCAGTACTTC.

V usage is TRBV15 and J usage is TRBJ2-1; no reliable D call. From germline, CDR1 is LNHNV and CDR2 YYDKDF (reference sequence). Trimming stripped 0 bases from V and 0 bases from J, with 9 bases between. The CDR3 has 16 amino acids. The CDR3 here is CATSRDLVSSYNEQFF. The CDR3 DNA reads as TGTGCCACCAGCAGAGATCTAGTGAGCTCCTACAATGAGCAGTTCTTC.

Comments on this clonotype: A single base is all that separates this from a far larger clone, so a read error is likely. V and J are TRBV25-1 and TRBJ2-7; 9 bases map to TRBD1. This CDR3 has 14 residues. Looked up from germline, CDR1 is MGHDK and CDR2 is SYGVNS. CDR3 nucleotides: TGTGCCGGCAGTTCGGGACAGGGAACCTACGAGCAGTACTTC. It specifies CAGSSGQGTYEQYF.

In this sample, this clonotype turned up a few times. The CDR3 reads CASSLAEGLIHEQYF. The CDR3 DNA sequence: TGCGCCAGCAGCTTGGCGGAAGGTTTAATCCACGAGCAGTACTTC. This chain connects TRBV5-1 to TRBJ2-7; unclear D gene. Germline values: CDR1 SGHRS, CDR2 YFSETQ. This CDR3 region has 15 residues. With 0 bases removed from V and 5 bases from J, the gap between germline ends came to 15 bases.

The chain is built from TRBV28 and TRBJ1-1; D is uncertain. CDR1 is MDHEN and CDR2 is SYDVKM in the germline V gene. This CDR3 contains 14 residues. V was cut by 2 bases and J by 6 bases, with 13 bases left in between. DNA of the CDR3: TGTGCCAGCAGTTTACAGGTCCATCTCCCTGAAGCTTTCTTT. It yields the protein CASSLQVHLPEAFF.

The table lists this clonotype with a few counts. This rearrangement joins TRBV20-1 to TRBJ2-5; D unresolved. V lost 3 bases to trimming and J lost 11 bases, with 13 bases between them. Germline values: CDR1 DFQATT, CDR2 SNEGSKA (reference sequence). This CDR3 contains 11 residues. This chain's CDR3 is CSARRLPGQYF. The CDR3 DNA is TGCAGTGCTAGGCGCCTCCCCGGGCAGTACTTC.

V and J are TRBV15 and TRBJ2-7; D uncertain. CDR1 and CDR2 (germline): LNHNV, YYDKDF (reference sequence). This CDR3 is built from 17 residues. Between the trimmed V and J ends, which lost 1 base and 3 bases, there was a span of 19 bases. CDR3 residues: CATSRAILTGMGYEQYF. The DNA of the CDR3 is TGTGCCACCAGCAGAGCTATCCTTACTGGTATGGGCTACGAGCAGTACTTC. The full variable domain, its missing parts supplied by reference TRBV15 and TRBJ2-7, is DAMVIQNPRYQVTQFGKPVTLSCSQTLNHNVMYWYQQKSSQAPKLLFHYYDKDFNNEADTPDNFQSRRPNTSFCFLDIRSPGLGDTAMYLCATSRAILTGMGYEQYFGPGTRLTVT.

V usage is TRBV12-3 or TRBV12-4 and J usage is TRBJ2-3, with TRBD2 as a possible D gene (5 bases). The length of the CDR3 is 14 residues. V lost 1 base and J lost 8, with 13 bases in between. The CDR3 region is CASSLDRPAGTQYF. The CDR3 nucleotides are TGTGCCAGCAGTTTAGACCGCCCTGCGGGTACGCAGTATTTT.

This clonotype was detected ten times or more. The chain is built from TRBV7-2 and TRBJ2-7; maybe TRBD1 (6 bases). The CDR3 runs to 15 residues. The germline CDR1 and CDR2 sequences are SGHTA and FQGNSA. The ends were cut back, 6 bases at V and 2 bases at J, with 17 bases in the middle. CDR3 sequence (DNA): TGTGCCAGCAGGTTTCGGGACACACAGGCCTACGAGCAGTACTTC. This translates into CASRFRDTQAYEQYF.

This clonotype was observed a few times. CDR3 coding DNA: TGCGCCAGCAGCCAAGGATGGGACCGAGATCAGCCCCAGCATTTT. The encoded protein is CASSQGWDRDQPQHF. J is TRBJ1-5 and V is TRBV4-1, with a tentative D call TRBD1 (5 bases). Trimming took off 1 base at V and 5 bases at J, with 12 bases between the two ends. The CDR3 loop spans 15 amino acids. Per the germline V gene, CDR1 is MGHRA and CDR2 is YSYEKL.

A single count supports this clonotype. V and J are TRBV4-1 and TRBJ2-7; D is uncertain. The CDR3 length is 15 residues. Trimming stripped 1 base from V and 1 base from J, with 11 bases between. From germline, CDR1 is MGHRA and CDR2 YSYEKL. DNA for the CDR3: TGCGCCAGCAGCCAAGGTTCGCTCTATTCCTACGAGCAGTACTTC. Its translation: CASSQGSLYSYEQYF.

In DNA form, the CDR3 reads TGTGCCAGCAGTTTAGCTCCCACTGAAGCTTTCTTT. This translates into CASSLAPTEAFF. The J gene is TRBJ1-1, the V gene TRBV12-3 or TRBV12-4; D not certain. The CDR3 sequence is 12 residues long. Trimming shortened V by 0 bases and J by 4 bases, and 3 bases separated the two germline ends.